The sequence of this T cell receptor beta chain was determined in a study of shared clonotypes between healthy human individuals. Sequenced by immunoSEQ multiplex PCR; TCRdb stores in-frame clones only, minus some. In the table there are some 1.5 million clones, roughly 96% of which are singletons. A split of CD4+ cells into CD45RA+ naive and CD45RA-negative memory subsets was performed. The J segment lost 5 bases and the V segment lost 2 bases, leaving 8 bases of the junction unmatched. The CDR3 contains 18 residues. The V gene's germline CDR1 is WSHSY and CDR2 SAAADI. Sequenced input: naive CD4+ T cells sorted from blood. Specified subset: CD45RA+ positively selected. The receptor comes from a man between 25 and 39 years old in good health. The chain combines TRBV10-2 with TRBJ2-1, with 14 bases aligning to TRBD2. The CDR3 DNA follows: TGCGCCAGCAGTGAGCCGACTAGCGGGAGGGTGCTGGACAATGAGCAGTTCTTC. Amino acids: CASSEPTSGRVLDNEQFF.